This T cell receptor (beta chain) was retrieved from a study of blood T cell repertoires in COVID-19. Overall study context: Acute and convalescent COVID-19 specimens originated in the United States, Italy and Spain. Sample material is recorded as cDNA or gDNA derived from T cells, B-cell-depleted T cells, or PBMCs.

CDR1 is MNHEY and CDR2 is SVGAGI in the germline V gene. The CDR3 length is 15 residues. The V and J ends lost 0 bases and 0 bases respectively, with 9 bases between them. This clone was observed a single time. As originally analysed: Estimated nucleated cell counts came from reference gene primer amplification. The table came from immunoSEQ multiplex PCR; TCRdb's copy has only in-frame clones and leaves some out. V and J calls and clone size come straight from that table; D and trimming were deduced from the DNA. The table shows roughly 260,000 clones, with around 90% occurring only once. The receptor's source is a man in his 60s who had recovered from COVID-19. Source material: peripheral blood. The chain couples TRBV6-5 to TRBJ2-7; D gene uncertain. CDR3 nucleotide sequence: TGTGCCAGCAGTTACTCCCGACTCCTCTCCTACGAGCAGTACTTC. It specifies CASSYSRLLSYEQYF.